The T cell receptor (beta chain) under discussion was sequenced for a study of blood T cell repertoires in COVID-19. For the study at large: The analysed material was cDNA or gDNA that came from T cells, B-cell-depleted T cells, or PBMCs.

Profiled with immunoSEQ multiplex PCR; TCRdb holds only in-frame clones, not every one. The sample yields under 45,000 clones, under 80% seen once. V dropped 0 bases and J dropped 2 bases, with 11 bases sitting between them. This CDR3 comprises 15 residues. CDR1 is SGDLS and CDR2 is YYNGEE in the germline V gene. The TCR originated in a man at least 80 years old with acute or convalescent COVID-19. Specimen: peripheral blood. V gene TRBV9 combines with J gene TRBJ1-2; D may be TRBD1 (6 bases). CDR3 protein: CASSVEGQTNYGYTF. CDR3 bases: TGTGCCAGCAGCGTAGAAGGACAGACGAACTATGGCTACACCTTC.